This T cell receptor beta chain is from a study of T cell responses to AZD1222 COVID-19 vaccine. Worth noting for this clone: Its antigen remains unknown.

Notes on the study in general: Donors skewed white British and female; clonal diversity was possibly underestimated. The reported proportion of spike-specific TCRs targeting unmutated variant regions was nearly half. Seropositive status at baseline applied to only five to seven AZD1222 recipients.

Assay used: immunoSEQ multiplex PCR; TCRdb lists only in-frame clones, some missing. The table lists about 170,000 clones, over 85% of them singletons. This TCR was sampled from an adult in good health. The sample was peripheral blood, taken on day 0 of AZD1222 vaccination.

This CDR3 is CASSLAGTVQYF. CDR3 DNA sequence: TGTGCCAGCAGCCTTGCTGGGACTGTTCAGTACTTC. The J gene is TRBJ2-4, the V gene TRBV5-6; tentative D call: TRBD2 (6 bases). Germline CDR1 and CDR2: SGHDT and YYEEEE. CDR3 length: 12 amino acids. The V gene lost 4 bases and the J gene lost 11 bases, with 13 bases spanning the gap.